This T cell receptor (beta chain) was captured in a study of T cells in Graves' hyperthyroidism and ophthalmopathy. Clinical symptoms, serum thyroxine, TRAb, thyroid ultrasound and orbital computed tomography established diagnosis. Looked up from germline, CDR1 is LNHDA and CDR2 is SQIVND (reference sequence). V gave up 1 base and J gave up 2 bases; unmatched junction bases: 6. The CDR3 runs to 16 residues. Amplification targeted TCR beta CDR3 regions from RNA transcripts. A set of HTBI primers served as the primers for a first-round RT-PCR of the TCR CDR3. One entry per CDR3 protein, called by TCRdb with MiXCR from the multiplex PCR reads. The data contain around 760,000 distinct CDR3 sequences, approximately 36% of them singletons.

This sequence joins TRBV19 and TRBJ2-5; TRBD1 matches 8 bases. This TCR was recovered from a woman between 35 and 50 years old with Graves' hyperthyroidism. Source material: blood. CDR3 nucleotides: TGTGCCAGTAGTATAGGAAGGACAGGGATTCAAGAGACCCAGTACTTC. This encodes CASSIGRTGIQETQYF.